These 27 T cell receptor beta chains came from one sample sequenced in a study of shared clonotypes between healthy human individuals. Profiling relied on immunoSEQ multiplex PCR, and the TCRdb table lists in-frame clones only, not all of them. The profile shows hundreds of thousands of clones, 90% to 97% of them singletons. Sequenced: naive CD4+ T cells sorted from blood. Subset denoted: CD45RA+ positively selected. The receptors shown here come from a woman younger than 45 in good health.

The CDR3 DNA sequence: TGTGCCAGCAGCCTATTACAGGGGTTGCAGTTCTTC. It encodes CASSLLQGLQFF. The J gene is TRBJ2-1, the V gene TRBV7-8; 7 bases fit TRBD1. The CDR3 runs to 12 residues. Losses at the gene ends were 5 bases for V and 12 bases for J; bases not matched to a gene: 7. CDR1 and CDR2 from the germline V gene are SGHVS and FQNEAQ. Together with reference TRBV7-8 and TRBJ2-1, the CDR3 gives the full variable domain: GAGVSQSPRYKVAKRGQDVALRCDPISGHVSLFWYQQALGQGPEFLTYFQNEAQLDKSGLPSDRFFAERPEGSVSTLKIQRTQQEDSAVYLCASSLLQGLQFFGPGTRLTVL.

The CDR3 reads CASGQGGNQETQYF. In DNA, the CDR3 is TGTGCCAGCGGGCAAGGCGGGAACCAAGAGACCCAGTACTTC. The rearrangement joins TRBV28 to TRBJ2-5, with a tentative D call TRBD2 (6 bases). Per the germline V gene, CDR1 is MDHEN and CDR2 is SYDVKM. V was shortened by 8 bases and J by 0 bases, with 13 bases between the two germline ends. The CDR3 loop spans 14 amino acids.

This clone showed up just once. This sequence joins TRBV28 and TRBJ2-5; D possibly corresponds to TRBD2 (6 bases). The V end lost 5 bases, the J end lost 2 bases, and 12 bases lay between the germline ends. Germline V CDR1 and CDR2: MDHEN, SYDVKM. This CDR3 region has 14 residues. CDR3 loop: CASSRWDSQETQYF. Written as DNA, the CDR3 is TGTGCCAGCAGTAGATGGGACTCACAAGAGACCCAGTACTTC.

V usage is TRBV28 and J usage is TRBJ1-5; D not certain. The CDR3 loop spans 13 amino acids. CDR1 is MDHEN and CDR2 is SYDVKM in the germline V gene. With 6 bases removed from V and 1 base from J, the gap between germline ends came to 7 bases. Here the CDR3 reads CASSPVSNQPQHF. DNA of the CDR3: TGTGCCAGCAGCCCCGTGAGCAATCAGCCCCAGCATTTT.

The CDR3 region has the DNA TGCACCAGCAGCCAACCCAGGGGAGGGACCGGGGAGCTGTTTTTT. Translated: CTSSQPRGGTGELFF. V and J are TRBV1 and TRBJ2-2; the table's D gene call, TRBD2, was not cross checked with the DNA. TRBV1 is marked as a pseudogene. This CDR3 has 15 amino acids.

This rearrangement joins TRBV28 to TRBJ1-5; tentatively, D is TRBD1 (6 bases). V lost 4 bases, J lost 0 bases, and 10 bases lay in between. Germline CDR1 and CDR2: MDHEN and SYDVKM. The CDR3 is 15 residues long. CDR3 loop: CASSYAGVSNQPQHF. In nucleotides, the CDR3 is TGTGCCAGCAGTTATGCAGGGGTTAGCAATCAGCCCCAGCATTTT.

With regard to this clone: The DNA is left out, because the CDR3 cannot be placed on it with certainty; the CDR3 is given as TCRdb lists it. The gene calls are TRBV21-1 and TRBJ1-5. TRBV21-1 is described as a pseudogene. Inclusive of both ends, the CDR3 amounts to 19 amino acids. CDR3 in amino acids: CASSNRGGCVGVGNQPQHF.

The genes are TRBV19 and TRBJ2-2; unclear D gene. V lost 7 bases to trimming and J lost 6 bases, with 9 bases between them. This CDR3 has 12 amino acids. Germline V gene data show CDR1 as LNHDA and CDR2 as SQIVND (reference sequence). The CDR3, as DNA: TGTGCCAGTATCCCAGGCCCCGGGGAGCTGTTTTTT. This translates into CASIPGPGELFF.

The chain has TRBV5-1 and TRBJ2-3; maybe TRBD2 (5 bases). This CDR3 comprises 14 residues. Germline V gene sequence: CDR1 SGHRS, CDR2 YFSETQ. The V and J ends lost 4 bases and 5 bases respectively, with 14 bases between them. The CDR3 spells CASSPWTGVDTQYF. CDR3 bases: TGCGCCAGCAGCCCTTGGACCGGGGTAGATACGCAGTATTTT.

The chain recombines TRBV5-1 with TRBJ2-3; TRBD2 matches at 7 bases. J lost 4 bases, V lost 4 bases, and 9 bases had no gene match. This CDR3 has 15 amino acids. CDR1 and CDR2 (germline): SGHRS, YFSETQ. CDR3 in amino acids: CASSPWTSDADTQYF. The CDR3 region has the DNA TGCGCCAGCAGCCCCTGGACTAGTGACGCAGATACGCAGTATTTT.

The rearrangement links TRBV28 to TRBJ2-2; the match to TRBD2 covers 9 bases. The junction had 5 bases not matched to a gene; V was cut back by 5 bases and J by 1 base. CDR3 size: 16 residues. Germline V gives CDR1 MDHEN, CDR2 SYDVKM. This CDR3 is CASSPRLAVNTGELFF. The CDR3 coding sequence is TGTGCCAGCAGTCCGAGACTAGCGGTGAACACCGGGGAGCTGTTTTTT.

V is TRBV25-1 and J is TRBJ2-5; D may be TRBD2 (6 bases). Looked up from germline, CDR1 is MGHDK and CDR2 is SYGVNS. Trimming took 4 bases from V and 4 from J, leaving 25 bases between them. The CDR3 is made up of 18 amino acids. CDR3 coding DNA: TGTGCCAGCAGTGCCCCTGGGGTAGGGGACTCCCTAACAGAGACCCAGTACTTC. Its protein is CASSAPGVGDSLTETQYF.

The CDR3 DNA is TGTGCCAGCAGACCCGACCGACTAGCGGGAGTTCGAGATACGCAGTATTTT. Its translation: CASRPDRLAGVRDTQYF. The chain carries TRBV2 and TRBJ2-3; 12 bases fit TRBD2. V shed 6 bases, J shed 5 bases, and the junction held 12 bases outside the gene matches. This CDR3 spans 17 amino acids. In germline, CDR1 is SNHLY, CDR2 FYNNEI.

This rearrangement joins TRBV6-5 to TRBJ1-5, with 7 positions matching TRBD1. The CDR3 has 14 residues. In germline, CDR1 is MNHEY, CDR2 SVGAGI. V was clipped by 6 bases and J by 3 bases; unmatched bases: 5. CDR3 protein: CASRPDRDNQPQHF. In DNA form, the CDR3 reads TGTGCCAGCAGACCCGACAGGGACAATCAGCCCCAGCATTTT.

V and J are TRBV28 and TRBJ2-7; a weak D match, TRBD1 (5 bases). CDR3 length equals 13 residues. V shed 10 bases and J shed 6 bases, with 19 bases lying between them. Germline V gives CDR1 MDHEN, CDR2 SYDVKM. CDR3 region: CATRFREVGEQYF. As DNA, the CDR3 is TGTGCCACCCGGTTCAGGGAAGTCGGCGAGCAGTACTTC.

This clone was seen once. CDR3 sequence (DNA): TGTGCCAGCAGCTTCGTCGCGGGGGCAGAAGGTGAAAAACTGTTTTTT. Translating it yields CASSFVAGAEGEKLFF. This chain uses TRBV7-2 with TRBJ1-4; D may be TRBD1 (6 bases). In germline, CDR1 is SGHTA, CDR2 FQGNSA. Trimming cost V 3 bases and J 7 bases, with 18 bases left between them. The CDR3 has 16 residues. The complete variable domain, with remaining parts taken from reference TRBV7-2 and TRBJ1-4, reads GAGVSQSPSNKVTEKGKDVELRCDPISGHTALYWYRQSLGQGLEFLIYFQGNSAPDKSGLPSDRFSAERTGGSVSTLTIQRTQQEDSAVYLCASSFVAGAEGEKLFFGSGTQLSVL.

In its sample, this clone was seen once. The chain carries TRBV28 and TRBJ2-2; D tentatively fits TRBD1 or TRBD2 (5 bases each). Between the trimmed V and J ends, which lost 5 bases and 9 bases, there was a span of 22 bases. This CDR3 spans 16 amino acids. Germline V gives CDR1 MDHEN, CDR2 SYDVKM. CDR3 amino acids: CASSVLGAPGGRELFF. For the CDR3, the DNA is TGTGCCAGCAGTGTACTAGGGGCCCCTGGGGGAAGGGAGCTGTTTTTT.

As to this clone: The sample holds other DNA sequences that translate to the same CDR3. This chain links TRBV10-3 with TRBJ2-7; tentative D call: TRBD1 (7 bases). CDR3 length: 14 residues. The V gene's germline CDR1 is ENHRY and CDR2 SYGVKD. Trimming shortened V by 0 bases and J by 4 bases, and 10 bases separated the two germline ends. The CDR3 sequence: CAISESTGTYEQYF. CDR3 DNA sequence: TGTGCCATCAGTGAGTCGACAGGGACTTACGAGCAGTACTTC.

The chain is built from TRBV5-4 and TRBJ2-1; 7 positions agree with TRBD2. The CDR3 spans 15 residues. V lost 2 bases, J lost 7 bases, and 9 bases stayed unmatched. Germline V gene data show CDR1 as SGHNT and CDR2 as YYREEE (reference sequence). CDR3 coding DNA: TGTGCCAGCAGCTTCGGTGGGAGGGCCGAGAATGAGCAGTTCTTC. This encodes CASSFGGRAENEQFF.

The DNA of the CDR3 is TGTGCCAGCAGTTACCCCGCGGGCGTAGACTATGGCTACACCTTC. This codes for CASSYPAGVDYGYTF. This chain joins TRBV6-9 and TRBJ1-2; the D is unclear. V was shortened by 3 bases and J by 3 bases, with 14 bases between the two germline ends. Germline V CDR1 and CDR2: MNHGY, SVAAGI. The CDR3 has 15 residues.

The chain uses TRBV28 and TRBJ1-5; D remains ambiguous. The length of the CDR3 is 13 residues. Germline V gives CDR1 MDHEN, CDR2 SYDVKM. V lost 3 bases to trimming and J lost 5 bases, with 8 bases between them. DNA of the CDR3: TGTGCCAGCAGTTTTTCCTCCCATCAGCCCCAGCATTTT. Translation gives CASSFSSHQPQHF.

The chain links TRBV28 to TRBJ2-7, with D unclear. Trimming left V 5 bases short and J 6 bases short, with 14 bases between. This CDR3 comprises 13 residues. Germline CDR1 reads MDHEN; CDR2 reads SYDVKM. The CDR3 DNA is TGTGCCAGCAGTCCCTTTTCGGGCGGCGAGCAGTACTTC. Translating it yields CASSPFSGGEQYF.

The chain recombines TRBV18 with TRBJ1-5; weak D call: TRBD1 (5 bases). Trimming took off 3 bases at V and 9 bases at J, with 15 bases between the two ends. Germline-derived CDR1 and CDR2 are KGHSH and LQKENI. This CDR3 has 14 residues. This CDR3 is CASSPPGGTLPQHF. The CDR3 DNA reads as TGTGCCAGCTCACCCCCGGGGGGTACCCTGCCCCAGCATTTT.

CDR3 residues: CASRDPSSSPLHF. In DNA form, the CDR3 reads TGCGCCAGCAGAGATCCAAGCAGTTCACCCCTCCACTTT. The chain employs TRBV10-2 and TRBJ1-6; D remains unclear. The germline V gene has CDR1 WSHSY and CDR2 SAAADI. This CDR3 spans 13 amino acids. V was cut by 6 bases and J by 9 bases, with 12 bases left in between.

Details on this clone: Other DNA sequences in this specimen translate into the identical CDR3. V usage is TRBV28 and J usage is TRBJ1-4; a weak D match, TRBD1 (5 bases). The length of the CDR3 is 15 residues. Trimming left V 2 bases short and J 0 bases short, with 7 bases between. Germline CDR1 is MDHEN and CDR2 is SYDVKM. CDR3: CASSLGGSTNEKLFF. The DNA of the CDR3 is TGTGCCAGCAGTTTAGGGGGATCAACTAATGAAAAACTGTTTTTT.

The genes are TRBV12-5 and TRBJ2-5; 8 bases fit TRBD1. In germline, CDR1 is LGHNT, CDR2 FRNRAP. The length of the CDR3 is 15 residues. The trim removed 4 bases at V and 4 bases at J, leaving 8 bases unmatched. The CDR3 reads CASGSSGGAGETQYF. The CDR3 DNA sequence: TGTGCTAGTGGTTCCTCAGGGGGCGCGGGAGAGACCCAGTACTTC.

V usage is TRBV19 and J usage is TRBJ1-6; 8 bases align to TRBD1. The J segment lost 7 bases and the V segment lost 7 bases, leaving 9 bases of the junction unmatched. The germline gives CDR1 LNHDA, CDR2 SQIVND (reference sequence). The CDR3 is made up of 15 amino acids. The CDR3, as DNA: TGTGCCAGTACCAGAGGGACAGGAGGAAATTCACCCCTCCACTTT. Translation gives CASTRGTGGNSPLHF.